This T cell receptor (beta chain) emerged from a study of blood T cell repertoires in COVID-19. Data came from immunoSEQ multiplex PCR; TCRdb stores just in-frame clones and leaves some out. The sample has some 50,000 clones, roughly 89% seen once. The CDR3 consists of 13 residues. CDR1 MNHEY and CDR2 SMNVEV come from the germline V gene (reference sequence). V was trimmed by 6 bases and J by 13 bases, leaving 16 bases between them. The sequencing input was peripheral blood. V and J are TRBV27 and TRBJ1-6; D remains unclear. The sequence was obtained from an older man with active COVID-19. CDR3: CASSLSLRSPLHF. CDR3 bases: TGTGCCAGCAGCCTCAGTCTTCGATCCCCCCTCCACTTT.